The 24 T cell receptor beta chains in this list originate from one sample, sequenced in a study of PD-L1 blockade in urothelial cancer. Documented time point: peripheral blood 6 weeks after treatment start. Generated by immunoSEQ multiplex PCR, the TCRdb table keeps only in-frame clones and is missing some. The table records 40,000 to 55,000 clones, 88% of them present only once. The sequencing here drew on PBMCs, taken around atezolizumab (anti-PD-L1) treatment. The receptors derive from a man between 60 and 75 years old with urothelial cancer.

This chain links TRBV10-3 with TRBJ2-1; D perhaps matches TRBD1 (7 bases). V lost 7 bases and J lost 12, with 19 bases in between. In germline, CDR1 is ENHRY, CDR2 SYGVKD. The CDR3 runs 13 residues. The DNA of the CDR3 is TGTGCCATCACTGAAGGACAGGAGGGAGGGCAGTTCTTC. Protein sequence: CAITEGQEGGQFF.

The gene calls are TRBV9 and TRBJ2-1, with D perhaps TRBD2 (6 bases). Per germline, CDR1 SGDLS and CDR2 YYNGEE. This CDR3 has 14 residues. With 0 bases removed from V and 9 bases from J, the gap between germline ends came to 13 bases. The DNA of the CDR3 is TGTGCCAGCAGCGTAGTCAGGGCCGGGGGTGAGCAGTTCTTC. Translation: CASSVVRAGGEQFF.

The rearrangement uses TRBV5-6 and TRBJ2-7; 9 bases fit TRBD1. CDR3 length equals 15 residues. The trim removed 5 bases at V and 2 bases at J, leaving 8 bases unmatched. Germline V gene sequence: CDR1 SGHDT, CDR2 YYEEEE. The CDR3 nucleotides read TGTGCCAGCAGTTACCCGGGACAGGGTCCCTACGAGCAGTACTTC. As protein: CASSYPGQGPYEQYF.

This clone appeared a single time. This chain links TRBV6-5 with TRBJ2-5; the match to TRBD1 covers 11 bases. This CDR3 has 15 amino acids. CDR1 MNHEY and CDR2 SVGAGI come from the germline V gene. V was pared by 5 bases and J by 5 bases, with 7 bases of the junction left unmatched. CDR3: CASSGGTGGAETQYF. The CDR3 DNA reads TGTGCCAGCAGTGGAGGGACAGGGGGTGCGGAGACCCAGTACTTC.

In this sample, this clone turned up once. The rearrangement links TRBV7-9 to TRBJ2-7; 13 bases match TRBD2. Germline V CDR1 and CDR2: SEHNR, FQNEAQ (reference sequence). The CDR3 length is 15 residues. The V and J ends lost 4 bases and 4 bases, in that order; junction bases with no gene match: 4. The CDR3 DNA reads as TGTGCCAGCAGCTACGGGACTAGCGGGGAATACGAGCAGTACTTC. Translating it yields CASSYGTSGEYEQYF.

The chain carries TRBV19 and TRBJ2-7; 8 positions agree with TRBD1. CDR1 and CDR2 from the germline V gene are LNHDA and SQIVND (reference sequence). The V and J ends lost 10 bases and 5 bases, in that order; junction bases with no gene match: 10. The CDR3 has 13 residues. This CDR3 reads CATAQGAVHEQYF. The DNA of the CDR3 is TGTGCCACCGCCCAGGGGGCTGTCCACGAGCAGTACTTC.

The CDR3 loop reads CASSEQGGVGFDEQYF. DNA of the CDR3: TGTGCCAGCAGTGAACAGGGAGGAGTAGGTTTCGACGAGCAGTACTTC. V is TRBV6-1 and J is TRBJ2-7; D may be TRBD2 (6 bases). This CDR3 comprises 16 residues. V was trimmed by 2 bases and J by 5 bases, leaving 19 bases between them. Germline V CDR1 and CDR2: MNHNS, SASEGT.

This clone was seen a single time. This chain connects TRBV5-6 to TRBJ2-3, with D uncertain. The CDR3 is 15 amino acids. The V and J ends lost 2 bases and 2 bases respectively, with 12 bases between them. CDR1 SGHDT and CDR2 YYEEEE come from the germline V gene. The CDR3 coding sequence is TGTGCCAGCAGCTTTTTACAATCTTACACAGATACGCAGTATTTT. Translated, it gives CASSFLQSYTDTQYF.

The gene calls are TRBV6-1 and TRBJ1-1; D is unclear. The CDR3 spans 13 residues. Per germline, CDR1 MNHNS and CDR2 SASEGT. Trimming removed 7 bases at V and 4 bases at J, with 13 bases between. CDR3 coding DNA: TGTGCCAGCAAGCGATTAACGGGCACTGAAGCTTTCTTT. Amino acid sequence: CASKRLTGTEAFF.

This chain joins TRBV19 and TRBJ1-5; maybe TRBD1 (5 bases). This CDR3 comprises 15 residues. The ends were cut back, 5 bases at V and 5 bases at J, with 16 bases in the middle. CDR1 is LNHDA and CDR2 is SQIVND in the germline V gene (reference sequence). CDR3 coding DNA: TGTGCCAGTAGTCCCCAATCAGGGTTTTATCAGCCCCAGCATTTT. This codes for CASSPQSGFYQPQHF.

The chain combines TRBV5-1 with TRBJ2-3; no definite D call. Between the trimmed V and J ends, which lost 4 bases and 3 bases, there was a span of 9 bases. The CDR3 length is 13 residues. The V gene's germline CDR1 is SGHRS and CDR2 YFSETQ. CDR3 region: CASSPAGTDTQYF. The CDR3 region has the DNA TGCGCCAGCAGCCCGGCAGGTACAGATACGCAGTATTTT.

CDR3 bases: TGCGCCAGCAGCCAAGATGGGGCAGGGGATGAAAAACTGTTTTTT. Translation: CASSQDGAGDEKLFF. The rearrangement links TRBV4-1 to TRBJ1-4; TRBD1 might be the D (6 bases). Trimming took 0 bases from V and 6 from J, leaving 11 bases between them. Germline CDR1 and CDR2: MGHRA and YSYEKL. This CDR3 spans 15 amino acids.

In DNA, the CDR3 is TGTGCCAGCACGGGACAGGGCCGCTCTGGAAACACCATATATTTT. This sequence encodes CASTGQGRSGNTIYF. This sequence joins TRBV28 and TRBJ1-3; 9 bases agree with TRBD1. The CDR3 has 15 amino acids. V lost 7 bases to trimming and J lost 0 bases; unmatched junction nucleotides: 4. Per the germline V gene, CDR1 is MDHEN and CDR2 is SYDVKM.

This chain joins TRBV4-1 and TRBJ2-7; 7 positions match TRBD1. The CDR3 covers 17 residues. V lost 1 base to trimming and J lost 0 bases; unmatched junction nucleotides: 9. In germline, CDR1 is MGHRA, CDR2 YSYEKL. The CDR3, as DNA: TGCGCCAGCAGCCAAGGGGCGACAGGGAAAGTCTCCTACGAGCAGTACTTC. This codes for CASSQGATGKVSYEQYF.

The rearrangement links TRBV9 to TRBJ2-3; D is perhaps TRBD1 (5 bases). The CDR3 loop spans 14 amino acids. Germline V lookup: CDR1 SGDLS, CDR2 YYNGEE. V lost 4 bases, J lost 3 bases, and 12 bases lay in between. The CDR3 is CASSRRGETDTQYF. DNA of the CDR3: TGTGCCAGCAGCCGTAGGGGCGAGACAGATACGCAGTATTTT.

The rearrangement links TRBV18 to TRBJ2-7; 7 nucleotides align to TRBD1. J gave up 0 bases and V 6 bases, and 8 bases lay outside the gene matches. This CDR3 has 15 residues. Germline V gives CDR1 KGHSH, CDR2 LQKENI. Here the CDR3 DNA reads TGTGCCAGCTCGCAACCGGGACAGTCCTCCTACGAGCAGTACTTC. It yields the protein CASSQPGQSSYEQYF.

The J gene is TRBJ2-7, the V gene TRBV27, with 7 bases matching TRBD2. The CDR3 loop spans 15 amino acids. Germline CDR1 and CDR2: MNHEY and SMNVEV (reference sequence). V dropped 5 bases and J dropped 2; count of bases not matched to a gene: 9. CDR3 nucleotide sequence: TGTGCCAGCAGTGGGGGGGGACTAAACCCCTACGAGCAGTACTTC. Encoded protein: CASSGGGLNPYEQYF.

This chain joins TRBV5-1 and TRBJ2-7, with 7 bases fitting TRBD1. The CDR3 contains 13 residues. Germline V gives CDR1 SGHRS, CDR2 YFSETQ. The junction had 7 bases not matched to a gene; V was cut back by 4 bases and J by 6 bases. The CDR3 nucleotides read TGCGCCAGCAGCCCTTCCACAGGGGTCGAGCAGTACTTC. It specifies CASSPSTGVEQYF.

The count of this clone is one. The chain has TRBV25-1 and TRBJ2-3; TRBD1 aligns across 9 bases. The CDR3 runs to 14 residues. Germline V gene sequence: CDR1 MGHDK, CDR2 SYGVNS. Unmatched junction bases numbered 4, after V lost 7 bases and J lost 2 bases. CDR3 nucleotide sequence: TGTGCCAGCACTGGGACAGGGTACACAGATACGCAGTATTTT. Protein sequence: CASTGTGYTDTQYF.

This sequence joins TRBV2 and TRBJ2-7; tentatively, D is TRBD2 (5 bases). This CDR3 spans 15 amino acids. Germline-derived CDR1 and CDR2 are SNHLY and FYNNEI. Trimming shortened V by 6 bases and J by 1 base, and 16 bases separated the two germline ends. The CDR3 DNA reads TGTGCCAGCAGGAGCTTAAGTAGCGAGTCCTACGAGCAGTACTTC. Amino acid sequence: CASRSLSSESYEQYF.

This chain connects TRBV18 to TRBJ1-3, with 10 bases lining up with TRBD1. There are 16 residues in the CDR3. V dropped 4 bases and J dropped 1; count of bases not matched to a gene: 4. Germline V gives CDR1 KGHSH, CDR2 LQKENI. The CDR3 DNA reads TGTGCCAGCTCACGAGACAGGGGGCCTTCTGGAAACACCATATATTTT. This encodes CASSRDRGPSGNTIYF. Full variable domain (rest looked up from reference TRBV18 and TRBJ1-3): NAGVMQNPRHLVRRRGQEARLRCSPMKGHSHVYWYRQLPEEGLKFMVYLQKENIIDESGMPKERFSAEFPKEGPSILRIQQVVRGDSAAYFCASSRDRGPSGNTIYFGEGSWLTVV.

This clone was detected once. V is TRBV6-6 and J is TRBJ1-5, with 7 bases aligning to TRBD1. The CDR3 is 14 residues long. Per the germline V gene, CDR1 is MNHNY and CDR2 is SVGAGI (reference sequence). The trim removed 6 bases at V and 1 base at J, leaving 3 bases unmatched. The CDR3, as DNA: TGTGCCAGCAGCTTGGGACAGAGCAATCAGCCCCAGCATTTT. It is translated as CASSLGQSNQPQHF.

This clone was detected once. The chain carries TRBV15 and TRBJ1-5, with D possibly being TRBD1 (6 bases). Germline V gene data show CDR1 as LNHNV and CDR2 as YYDKDF (reference sequence). The V end was cut by 1 base, the J end by 5 bases, with 9 bases between. There are 14 residues in the CDR3. The CDR3 DNA follows: TGTGCCACCAGCAGAGCCAGGGGATATCAGCCCCAGCATTTT. Its translation: CATSRARGYQPQHF.

This clone was observed once. The chain recombines TRBV5-1 with TRBJ2-3; TRBD2 is a possible D gene (6 bases). The germline CDR1 and CDR2 sequences are SGHRS and YFSETQ. Trimming took off 3 bases at V and 0 bases at J, with 11 bases between the two ends. The length of the CDR3 is 15 residues. The CDR3 DNA reads as TGCGCCAGCAGCTCCTTTGGGGGGAGCACAGATACGCAGTATTTT. Protein product: CASSSFGGSTDTQYF.